The clone carrying this T cell receptor beta chain was recorded at least ten times. TCRdb used MiXCR to call clones anew from the PCR reads. Among about 30,000 clones, around 16% were seen once, and the ten largest hold roughly 4.2%. This specimen belongs to a study of metastatic and nonmetastatic thyroid tumors. From germline, CDR1 is SGHDT and CDR2 YYEEEE. Trimming cost V 4 bases and J 6 bases, with 21 bases left between them. The CDR3 totals 16 residues. Patients underwent thyroid surgery, and none had received any treatment before it. The chain is built from TRBV5-6 and TRBJ2-3, with D perhaps TRBD1 (6 bases). The sequence derives from a female donor with papillary thyroid cancer or a benign thyroid nodule (not recorded which). Some clones in this sample may be carry-over from other donors' samples. Sample: blood. The DNA of the CDR3 is TGTGCCAGCAGCGGTATGCGCTCTGGCAGGGGCGATACGCAGTATTTT. It encodes CASSGMRSGRGDTQYF.